The clone carrying this TCR beta chain appeared once. The data stem from a study of blood T cell repertoires in COVID-19. V lost 7 bases, J lost 5 bases, and 10 bases stayed unmatched. The CDR3 consists of 16 residues. Germline V lookup: CDR1 MNHNY, CDR2 SVGAGI (reference sequence). Sequenced by immunoSEQ multiplex PCR; TCRdb stores in-frame clones only, minus some. The sample contains fewer than 450,000 clones, about nine tenths of which appear only once. The chain carries TRBV6-6 and TRBJ2-1, with 11 positions matching TRBD2. Sequencing was performed on peripheral blood. The sequence derives from a woman between 45 and 60 years old with COVID-19, enrolled during active disease. The CDR3 loop is CASTTTTSGANNEQFF. DNA of the CDR3: TGTGCCAGCACCACAACGACTAGCGGGGCCAACAATGAGCAGTTCTTC.